This TCR beta chain was obtained from a study of control samples from healthy donors and cancer patients. This CDR3 has 15 amino acids. In germline, CDR1 is SGHRS, CDR2 YFSETQ. Trimming stripped 2 bases from V and 3 bases from J, with 11 bases between. TCRdb's table, derived via immunoSEQ multiplex PCR, lists solely in-frame clones and lacks some. The data show roughly 120,000 clones, 80% to 90% seen once. The clonotype was recovered from a woman in her fifties or sixties with colorectal cancer. The chain employs TRBV5-1 and TRBJ1-4, with D maybe TRBD1 (5 bases). Sample: PBMCs. The CDR3 nucleotides are TGCGCCAGCAGCTTCGGGGCGGCGGCTAATGAAAAACTGTTTTTT. This gives the protein CASSFGAAANEKLFF.